One and the same sample provided the 28 T cell receptor beta chains below, sequenced in a study of Ad26.COV2.S vaccination and SARS-CoV-2 variants. Stated treatment: some 19 received Ad26.COV2.S at low or high dose, single or two shots; about 5 received placebo; per-sample allocation not given. Each sample was drawn 63 days after the first injection (of vaccine or placebo). Produced via immunoSEQ multiplex PCR; TCRdb's table is partial and in-frame only. The sample has 440,000 or so clones; about nine tenths are singletons. Sequenced material: peripheral blood, taken in a trial of Ad26.COV2.S vaccine versus placebo. These receptors were collected from a person aged 18-65 years who received the Ad26.COV2.S COVID-19 vaccine or a placebo.

The chain couples TRBV5-1 to TRBJ2-1; TRBD2 matches 8 bases. The CDR3 extends over 15 amino acids. The germline CDR1 and CDR2 sequences are SGHRS and YFSETQ. J lost 4 bases, V lost 4 bases, and 7 bases had no gene match. The CDR3 sequence: CASSITSGTYNEQFF. The CDR3 coding sequence is TGCGCCAGCAGCATAACTAGCGGAACTTACAATGAGCAGTTCTTC. Drawing the rest from reference TRBV5-1 and TRBJ2-1, the complete variable domain is KAGVTQTPRYLIKTRGQQVTLSCSPISGHRSVSWYQQTPGQGLQFLFEYFSETQRNKGNFPGRFSGRQFSNSRSEMNVSTLELGDSALYLCASSITSGTYNEQFFGPGTRLTVL.

This chain links TRBV5-8 with TRBJ2-7, with TRBD2 as a possible D gene (6 bases). V dropped 0 bases and J dropped 6 bases, with 19 bases sitting between them. The CDR3 runs 16 residues. Per germline, CDR1 SGHTS and CDR2 YDEGEE. CDR3 protein: CASSLVHFFSGGEQYF. CDR3 DNA: TGTGCCAGCAGCTTGGTCCACTTCTTCTCCGGGGGCGAGCAGTACTTC. The full variable domain, in which reference TRBV5-8 and TRBJ2-7 provide the parts outside the CDR3, is EAGVTQSPTHLIKTRGQQATLRCSPISGHTSVYWYQQALGLGLQFLLWYDEGEERNRGNFPPRFSGRQFPNYSSELNVNALELEDSALYLCASSLVHFFSGGEQYFGPGTRLTVT.

The CDR3 coding sequence is TGTGCCAGCAGCTTCCGCGGACTAGAACAAAACATTCAGTACTTC. Protein sequence: CASSFRGLEQNIQYF. J is TRBJ2-4 and V is TRBV7-2, with TRBD2 matching 7 bases. J lost 5 bases, V lost 3 bases, and 7 bases had no gene match. CDR3 size: 15 residues. Germline CDR1 reads SGHTA; CDR2 reads FQGNSA.

This clone appeared a single time. The chain employs TRBV29-1 and TRBJ2-2, with 9 bases aligning to TRBD1. This CDR3 has 17 amino acids. The germline V gene has CDR1 SQVTM and CDR2 ANQGSEA. The J segment lost 5 bases and the V segment lost 4 bases, leaving 14 bases of the junction unmatched. This CDR3 is CSVVMLRTGAETGELFF. The CDR3 nucleotides are TGCAGCGTTGTTATGCTGAGGACAGGGGCGGAGACCGGGGAGCTGTTTTTT.

The chain is built from TRBV24-1 and TRBJ2-1; 10 bases are shared with TRBD2. In germline, CDR1 is KGHDR, CDR2 SFDVKD. The CDR3 loop spans 16 amino acids. V lost 4 bases, J lost 8 bases, and 10 bases stayed unmatched. The CDR3 spells CATSDRLAGVPDEQFF. For the CDR3, the DNA is TGTGCCACCAGTGACCGCCTAGCGGGAGTTCCCGATGAGCAGTTCTTC.

The chain has TRBV6-4 and TRBJ2-3; either TRBD1 or TRBD2 may fit D (6 bases each). Per the germline V gene, CDR1 is MRHNA and CDR2 is SNTAGT. The germline V and J ends were trimmed by 3 bases and 0 bases, with 10 bases remaining between them. The CDR3 is 15 amino acids. DNA for the CDR3: TGTGCCAGCAGTGAGGGGGGCTCGAGCACAGATACGCAGTATTTT. It specifies CASSEGGSSTDTQYF.

The chain joins TRBV10-3 to TRBJ2-2; D gene ambiguous. This CDR3 comprises 13 residues. Germline-derived CDR1 and CDR2 are ENHRY and SYGVKD. The V gene lost 6 bases and the J gene lost 5 bases, with 10 bases spanning the gap. CDR3 sequence (DNA): TGTGCCATCAGGGCCCAGGCTACCGGGGAGCTGTTTTTT. Translating gives CAIRAQATGELFF.

The rearrangement joins TRBV6-2 or TRBV6-3 to TRBJ2-7; 8 bases match TRBD1. V was pared by 4 bases and J by 5 bases, with 4 bases of the junction left unmatched. The germline gives CDR1 MNHEY, CDR2 SVGEGT. The CDR3 spans 13 residues. For the CDR3, the DNA is TGTGCCAGCAGTTTGGACAGGGTCCACGAGCAGTACTTC. It is translated as CASSLDRVHEQYF.

This clone was found once. The chain joins TRBV7-2 to TRBJ2-5, with 10 nucleotides matching TRBD1. This CDR3 is 15 amino acids long. Germline V lookup: CDR1 SGHTA, CDR2 FQGNSA. V trimming: 1 base; J trimming: 2 bases; junction bases outside the gene matches: 1. CDR3 nucleotide sequence: TGTGCCAGCAGCTTAGGGACAGGGGGGCAAGAGACCCAGTACTTC. Translating gives CASSLGTGGQETQYF.

This sequence joins TRBV19 and TRBJ2-5, with TRBD2 as a possible D gene (6 bases). The CDR3 length is 15 residues. Germline CDR1 reads LNHDA; CDR2 reads SQIVND (reference sequence). Trimming pared 1 base from V and 0 bases from J, leaving 9 bases between. As DNA, the CDR3 is TGTGCCAGTAGTATAGCGGGAGCCTACCAAGAGACCCAGTACTTC. This sequence encodes CASSIAGAYQETQYF. Looking up the rest from reference TRBV19 and TRBJ2-5 gives the full variable domain: DGGITQSPKYLFRKEGQNVTLSCEQNLNHDAMYWYRQDPGQGLRLIYYSQIVNDFQKGDIAEGYSVSREKKESFPLTVTSAQKNPTAFYLCASSIAGAYQETQYFGPGTRLLVL.

This clone was detected only once. The chain carries TRBV5-6 and TRBJ1-1; TRBD1 might be the D (5 bases). CDR3 length equals 13 residues. V was pared by 4 bases and J by 9 bases, with 16 bases between. Germline V lookup: CDR1 SGHDT, CDR2 YYEEEE. In nucleotides, the CDR3 is TGTGCCAGCAGCGCAGCGGGACGGCATCAAGCTTTCTTT. Translation: CASSAAGRHQAFF. Drawing the rest from reference TRBV5-6 and TRBJ1-1, the complete variable domain is DAGVTQSPTHLIKTRGQQVTLRCSPKSGHDTVSWYQQALGQGPQFIFQYYEEEERQRGNFPDRFSGHQFPNYSSELNVNALLLGDSALYLCASSAAGRHQAFFGQGTRLTVV.

The CDR3 here is CATSRAAGVDTQYF. In nucleotides, the CDR3 is TGTGCCACCAGCAGAGCGGCGGGAGTAGATACGCAGTATTTT. This chain connects TRBV15 to TRBJ2-3; TRBD2 aligns across 7 bases. The J segment lost 5 bases and the V segment lost 1 base, leaving 3 bases of the junction unmatched. This CDR3 region has 14 residues. The germline V gene encodes CDR1 LNHNV and CDR2 YYDKDF (reference sequence).

The chain combines TRBV3-1 (or the pseudogene TRBV3-2) with TRBJ2-5; D is undetermined. Germline values: CDR1 LGHDT, CDR2 YNNKEL (reference sequence). Trimming took 4 bases from V and 2 from J, leaving 11 bases between them. The CDR3 runs 14 residues. The CDR3 sequence is CASSPPRSQETQYF. The CDR3 DNA reads TGTGCCAGCAGCCCCCCCCGCTCGCAAGAGACCCAGTACTTC.

This chain connects TRBV10-2 to TRBJ2-1; D may be TRBD1 (6 bases). V lost 4 bases and J 4 bases, leaving 14 bases between the germline ends. The CDR3 totals 15 residues. CDR1 and CDR2 (germline): WSHSY, SAAADI. The DNA for the CDR3 is TGCGCCAGCAGTGTCATGGACAGAGGGTACAATGAGCAGTTCTTC. Its translation: CASSVMDRGYNEQFF.

The count of this clone is one. The V and J genes are TRBV3-1 (or the pseudogene TRBV3-2) and TRBJ2-7; 7 bases match TRBD2. Germline assignment: CDR1 LGHDT and CDR2 YNNKEL (reference sequence). The CDR3 totals 16 residues. V lost 6 bases and J lost 3; bases outside the gene matches: 14. The CDR3 DNA follows: TGTGCCAGCAGTCCACTCCCGGGAGGCAGCCGCTACGAGCAGTACTTC. Encoded protein: CASSPLPGGSRYEQYF.

The chain combines TRBV14 with TRBJ2-2; no clear D. This CDR3 spans 14 amino acids. V lost 0 bases and J lost 4, with 6 bases in between. Germline loops: CDR1 SGHDN, CDR2 FVKESK. CDR3 nucleotide sequence: TGTGCCAGCAGCCAAGAAGCCATCACCGGGGAGCTGTTTTTT. Amino acids: CASSQEAITGELFF.

The rearrangement links TRBV5-4 to TRBJ2-5; a weak D match, TRBD1 (6 bases). Germline CDR1 SGHNT, CDR2 YYREEE (reference sequence). Trimming shortened V by 4 bases and J by 7 bases, and 20 bases separated the two germline ends. This CDR3 comprises 15 residues. The CDR3 loop is CASSPSGRRGGTQYF. The CDR3 region has the DNA TGTGCCAGCAGCCCGAGTGGTCGCAGGGGTGGGACCCAGTACTTC.

This chain links TRBV4-2 with TRBJ2-3; 7 bases are a match to TRBD1. This CDR3 is 15 amino acids long. CDR1 is LGHNA and CDR2 is YNFKEQ in the germline V gene. J was trimmed by 9 bases and V by 2 bases; bases with no gene match: 11. As DNA, the CDR3 is TGTGCCAGCAGCCAAACAGGGGTAGGCCGGGGAACGCAGTATTTT. It yields the protein CASSQTGVGRGTQYF.

The chain carries TRBV18 and TRBJ2-2, with D uncertain. This CDR3 spans 14 amino acids. CDR1 is KGHSH and CDR2 is LQKENI in the germline V gene. Trimming took off 5 bases at V and 3 bases at J, with 10 bases between the two ends. CDR3 amino acids: CASSVEIYTGELFF. The CDR3, as DNA: TGTGCCAGCTCAGTGGAGATTTACACCGGGGAGCTGTTTTTT.

The chain joins TRBV30 to TRBJ2-7; perhaps TRBD2 as D (5 bases). V lost 2 bases and J 3 bases, leaving 20 bases between the germline ends. Germline-derived CDR1 and CDR2 are GTSNPN and SVGIG (reference sequence). CDR3 length equals 16 residues. The CDR3 sequence is CAWSPPRTGVVYEQYF. The CDR3 DNA sequence: TGTGCCTGGAGTCCACCTAGGACCGGGGTCGTCTACGAGCAGTACTTC.

V usage is TRBV19 and J usage is TRBJ1-1; D gene uncertain. V was trimmed by 0 bases and J by 7 bases, leaving 9 bases between them. CDR3 length equals 13 residues. Germline V gene sequence: CDR1 LNHDA, CDR2 SQIVND (reference sequence). The CDR3 DNA follows: TGTGCCAGTAGTATAGACCTGACCCTTGAAGCTTTCTTT. As protein: CASSIDLTLEAFF.

This clone was recorded once. CDR3 loop: CASSLETGGYSNQPQHF. Written as DNA, the CDR3 is TGTGCCAGCAGCTTAGAAACAGGGGGTTATAGCAATCAGCCCCAGCATTTT. The V gene is TRBV7-2, the J gene TRBJ1-5; 8 positions agree with TRBD1. The CDR3 is 17 amino acids. Germline V gives CDR1 SGHTA, CDR2 FQGNSA. The ends lost 1 base at V and 0 bases at J; junction bases unmatched: 5.

This clone has a handful of counts. The rearrangement joins TRBV4-1 to TRBJ2-1; D is ambiguous. Germline CDR1 and CDR2: MGHRA and YSYEKL. The length of the CDR3 is 15 residues. Trimming cost V 4 bases and J 0 bases, with 10 bases left between them. The CDR3 coding sequence is TGCGCCAGCAGCCCACACTCGAGCTCCTACAATGAGCAGTTCTTC. It codes for CASSPHSSSYNEQFF.

The rearrangement joins TRBV6-6 to TRBJ2-5; 10 bases agree with TRBD2. CDR3 length: 13 residues. The V gene end was trimmed by 10 bases and the J gene end by 2 bases; junction bases not matched to a gene: 4. Germline V gene lookup returns CDR1 MNHNY and CDR2 SVGAGI (reference sequence). The chain's CDR3 is CATLAGGQETQYF. CDR3 sequence (DNA): TGTGCCACCTTAGCGGGAGGACAAGAGACCCAGTACTTC.

This clone was detected a few times. V usage is TRBV19 and J usage is TRBJ1-4, with D unclear. Germline CDR1 and CDR2: LNHDA and SQIVND (reference sequence). V gave up 5 bases and J gave up 8 bases, with 18 bases separating them. The CDR3 length is 15 residues. CDR3 DNA sequence: TGTGCCAGTAGTCCTCGGACCGGAAAAGTGGAAAAACTGTTTTTT. It specifies CASSPRTGKVEKLFF.

This chain joins TRBV13 and TRBJ1-1, with D possibly TRBD1 on 6 matching bases. The V gene's germline CDR1 is PRHDT and CDR2 FYEKMQ (reference sequence). The CDR3 extends over 14 amino acids. Trimming cost V 5 bases and J 4 bases, with 14 bases left between them. CDR3 residues: CASSPGTFSTEAFF. The CDR3 DNA reads as TGTGCCAGCAGCCCGGGGACATTTTCCACTGAAGCTTTCTTT.

The chain joins TRBV6-5 to TRBJ1-1; D is unclear. CDR3 length: 13 residues. V was pared by 6 bases and J by 0 bases, with 8 bases between. The V gene's germline CDR1 is MNHEY and CDR2 SVGAGI. CDR3: CASSHNMNTEAFF. CDR3 nucleotides: TGTGCCAGCAGCCATAACATGAACACTGAAGCTTTCTTT.

The rearrangement links TRBV4-1 to TRBJ2-1, with a possible D match to TRBD2 (6 bases). V gave up 1 base and J gave up 6 bases, with 19 bases separating them. The CDR3 loop spans 17 amino acids. Germline loops: CDR1 MGHRA, CDR2 YSYEKL. Written as DNA, the CDR3 is TGCGCCAGCAGCCAAGGACGAGCGGGCCGGGGGTTCAATGAGCAGTTCTTC. It encodes CASSQGRAGRGFNEQFF.